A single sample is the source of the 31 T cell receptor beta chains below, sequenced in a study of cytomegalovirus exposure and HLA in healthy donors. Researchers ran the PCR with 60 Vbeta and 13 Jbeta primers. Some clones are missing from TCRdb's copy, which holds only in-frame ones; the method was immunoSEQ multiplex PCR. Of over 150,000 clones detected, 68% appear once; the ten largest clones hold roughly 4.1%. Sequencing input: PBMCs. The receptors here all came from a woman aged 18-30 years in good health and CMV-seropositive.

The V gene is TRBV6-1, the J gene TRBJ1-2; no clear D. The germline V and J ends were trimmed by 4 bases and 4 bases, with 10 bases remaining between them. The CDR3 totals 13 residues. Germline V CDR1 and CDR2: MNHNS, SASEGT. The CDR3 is CASSAFVAYGYTF. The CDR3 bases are TGTGCCAGCAGTGCGTTCGTAGCCTATGGCTACACCTTC.

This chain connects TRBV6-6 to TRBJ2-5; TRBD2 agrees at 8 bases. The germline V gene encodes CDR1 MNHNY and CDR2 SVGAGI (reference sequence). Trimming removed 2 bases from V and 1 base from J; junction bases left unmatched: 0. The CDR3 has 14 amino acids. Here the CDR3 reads CASSYGTSQETQYF. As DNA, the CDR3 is TGTGCCAGCAGTTACGGGACTAGCCAAGAGACCCAGTACTTC.

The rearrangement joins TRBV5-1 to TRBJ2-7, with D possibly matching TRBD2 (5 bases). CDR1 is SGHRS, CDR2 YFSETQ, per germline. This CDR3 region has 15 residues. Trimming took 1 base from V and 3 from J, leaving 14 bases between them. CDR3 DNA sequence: TGCGCCAGCAGCTTGAGCACGGGTGGAGGCTACGAGCAGTACTTC. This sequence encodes CASSLSTGGGYEQYF.

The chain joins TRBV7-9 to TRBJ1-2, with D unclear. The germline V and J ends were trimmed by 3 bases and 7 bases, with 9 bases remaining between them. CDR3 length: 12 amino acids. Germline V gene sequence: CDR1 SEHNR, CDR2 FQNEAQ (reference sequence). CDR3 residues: CASSFQEVGYTF. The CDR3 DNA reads TGTGCCAGCAGCTTCCAGGAGGTTGGCTACACCTTC.

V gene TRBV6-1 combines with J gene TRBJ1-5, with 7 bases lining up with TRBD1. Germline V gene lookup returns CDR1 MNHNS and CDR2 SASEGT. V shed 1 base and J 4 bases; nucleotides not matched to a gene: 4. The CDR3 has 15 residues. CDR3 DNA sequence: TGTGCCAGCAGTGAAGGGCCGACAGGGAATCAGCCCCAGCATTTT. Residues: CASSEGPTGNQPQHF.

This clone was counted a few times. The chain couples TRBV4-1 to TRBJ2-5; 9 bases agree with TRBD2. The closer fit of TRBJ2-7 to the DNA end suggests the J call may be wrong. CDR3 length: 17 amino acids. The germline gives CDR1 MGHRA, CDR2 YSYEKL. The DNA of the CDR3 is TGCGCCAGCAGCCGTACAACTGTAGCGGGAGATTCCTACGAGCAGTACTTC. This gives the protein CASSRTTVAGDSYEQYF.

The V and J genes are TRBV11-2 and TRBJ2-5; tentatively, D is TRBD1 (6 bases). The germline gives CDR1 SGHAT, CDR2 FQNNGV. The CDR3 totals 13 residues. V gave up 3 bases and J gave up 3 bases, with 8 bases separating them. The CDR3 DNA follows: TGTGCCAGCAGCTTCGGACAGAAAGAGACCCAGTACTTC. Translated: CASSFGQKETQYF.

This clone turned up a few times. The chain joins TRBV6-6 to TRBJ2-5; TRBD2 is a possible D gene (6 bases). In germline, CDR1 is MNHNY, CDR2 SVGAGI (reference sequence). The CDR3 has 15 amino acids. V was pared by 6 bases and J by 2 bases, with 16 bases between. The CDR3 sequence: CASSQNRGRQETQYF. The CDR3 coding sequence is TGTGCCAGCAGCCAAAATCGGGGGAGACAAGAGACCCAGTACTTC.

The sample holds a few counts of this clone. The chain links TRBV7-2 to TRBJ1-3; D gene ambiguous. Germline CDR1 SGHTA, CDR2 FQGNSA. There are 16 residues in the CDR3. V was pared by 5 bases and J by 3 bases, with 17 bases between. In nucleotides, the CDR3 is TGTGCCAGCAGCACCGTCCCCGGGAGCTTTGGAAACACCATATATTTT. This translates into CASSTVPGSFGNTIYF. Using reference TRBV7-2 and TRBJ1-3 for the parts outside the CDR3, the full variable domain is GAGVSQSPSNKVTEKGKDVELRCDPISGHTALYWYRQSLGQGLEFLIYFQGNSAPDKSGLPSDRFSAERTGGSVSTLTIQRTQQEDSAVYLCASSTVPGSFGNTIYFGEGSWLTVV.

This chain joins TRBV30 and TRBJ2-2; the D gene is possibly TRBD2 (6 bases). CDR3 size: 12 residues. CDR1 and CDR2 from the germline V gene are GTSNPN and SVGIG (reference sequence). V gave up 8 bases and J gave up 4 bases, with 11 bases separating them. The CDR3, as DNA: TGTGCCCGCCCCGGGGGCACCGGGGAGCTGTTTTTT. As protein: CARPGGTGELFF. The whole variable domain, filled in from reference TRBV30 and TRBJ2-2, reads SQTIHQWPATLVQPVGSPLSLECTVEGTSNPNLYWYRQAAGRGLQLLFYSVGIGQISSEVPQNLSASRPQDRQFILSSKKLLLSDSGFYLCARPGGTGELFFGEGSRLTVL.

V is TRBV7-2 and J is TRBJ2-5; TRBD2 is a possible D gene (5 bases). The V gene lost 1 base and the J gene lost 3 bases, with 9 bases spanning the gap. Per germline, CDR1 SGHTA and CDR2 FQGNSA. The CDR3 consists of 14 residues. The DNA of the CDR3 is TGTGCCAGCAGCTTAGGCCCCGGGGAAGAGACCCAGTACTTC. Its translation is CASSLGPGEETQYF.

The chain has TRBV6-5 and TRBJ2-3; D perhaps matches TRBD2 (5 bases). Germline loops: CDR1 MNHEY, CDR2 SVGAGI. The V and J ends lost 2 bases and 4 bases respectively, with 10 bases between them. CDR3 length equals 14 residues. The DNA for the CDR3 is TGTGCCAGCAGTTACGGAGGATCCCCAGATACGCAGTATTTT. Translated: CASSYGGSPDTQYF.

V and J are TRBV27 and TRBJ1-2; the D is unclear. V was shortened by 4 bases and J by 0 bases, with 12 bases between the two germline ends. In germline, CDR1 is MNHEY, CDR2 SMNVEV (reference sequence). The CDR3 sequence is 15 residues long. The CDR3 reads CASSYAAGSNYGYTF. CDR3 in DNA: TGTGCCAGCAGTTATGCAGCAGGCTCTAACTATGGCTACACCTTC.

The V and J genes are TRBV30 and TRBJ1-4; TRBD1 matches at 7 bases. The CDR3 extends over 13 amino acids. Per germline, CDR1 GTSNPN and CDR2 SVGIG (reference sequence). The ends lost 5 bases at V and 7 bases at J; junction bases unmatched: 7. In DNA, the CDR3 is TGTGCCTGGCTACAGGGGATTAGTGAAAAACTGTTTTTT. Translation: CAWLQGISEKLFF.

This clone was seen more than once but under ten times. The CDR3 coding sequence is TGCAGCGTCCCCAGACAGGGGGGGTATTCCGGGGAGCTGTTTTTT. Its translation is CSVPRQGGYSGELFF. V gene TRBV29-1 combines with J gene TRBJ2-2; 9 bases are a match to TRBD1. Trimming took 6 bases from V and 6 from J; bases not matched to a gene: 11. Germline V gene lookup returns CDR1 SQVTM and CDR2 ANQGSEA. The CDR3 sequence is 15 residues long.

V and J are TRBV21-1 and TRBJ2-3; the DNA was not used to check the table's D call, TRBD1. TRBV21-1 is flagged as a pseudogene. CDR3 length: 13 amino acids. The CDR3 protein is CASRTANTDTQYF. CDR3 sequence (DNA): TGTGCCAGCAGGACAGCGAACACAGATACGCAGTATTTT.

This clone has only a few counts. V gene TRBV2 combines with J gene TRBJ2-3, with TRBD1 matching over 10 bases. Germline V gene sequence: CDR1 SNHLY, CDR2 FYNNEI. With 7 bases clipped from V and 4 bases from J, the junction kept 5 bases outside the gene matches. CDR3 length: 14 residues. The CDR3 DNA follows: TGTGCCAGCAACGAGGGACAGGGGCCAGATACGCAGTATTTT. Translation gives CASNEGQGPDTQYF. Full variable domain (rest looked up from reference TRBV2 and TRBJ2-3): EPEVTQTPSHQVTQMGQEVILRCVPISNHLYFYWYRQILGQKVEFLVSFYNNEISEKSEIFDDQFSVERPDGSNFTLKIRSTKLEDSAMYFCASNEGQGPDTQYFGPGTRLTVL.

The CDR3 DNA is TGTGCTAGTGCTCGGGACTCTATAGCCGCCGAGCAGTACTTC. Its translation is CASARDSIAAEQYF. V and J are TRBV12-5 and TRBJ2-7; the D gene is possibly TRBD2 (6 bases). CDR1 and CDR2 (germline): LGHNT, FRNRAP. Trimming removed 7 bases at V and 6 bases at J, with 19 bases between. This CDR3 comprises 14 residues. Drawing the rest from reference TRBV12-5 and TRBJ2-7, the complete variable domain is DARVTQTPRHKVTEMGQEVTMRCQPILGHNTVFWYRQTMMQGLELLAYFRNRAPLDDSGMPKDRFSAEMPDATLATLKIQPSEPRDSAVYFCASARDSIAAEQYFGPGTRLTVT.

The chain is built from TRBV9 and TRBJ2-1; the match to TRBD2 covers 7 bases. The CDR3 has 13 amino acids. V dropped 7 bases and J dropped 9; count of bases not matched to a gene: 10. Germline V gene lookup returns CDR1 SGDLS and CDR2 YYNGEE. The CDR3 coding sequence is TGTGCCAGCCGGCCCGCGGGAGTTCTTGAGCAGTTCTTC. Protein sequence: CASRPAGVLEQFF.

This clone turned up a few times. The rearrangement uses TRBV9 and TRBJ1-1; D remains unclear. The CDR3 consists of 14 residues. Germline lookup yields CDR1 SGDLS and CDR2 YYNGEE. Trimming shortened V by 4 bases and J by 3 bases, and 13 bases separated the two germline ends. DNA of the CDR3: TGTGCCAGCAGCCCCATCGCGGGTTACACTGAAGCTTTCTTT. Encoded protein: CASSPIAGYTEAFF. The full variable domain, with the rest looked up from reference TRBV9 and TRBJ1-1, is DSGVTQTPKHLITATGQRVTLRCSPRSGDLSVYWYQQSLDQGLQFLIQYYNGEERAKGNILERFSAQQFPDLHSELNLSSLELGDSALYFCASSPIAGYTEAFFGQGTRLTVV.

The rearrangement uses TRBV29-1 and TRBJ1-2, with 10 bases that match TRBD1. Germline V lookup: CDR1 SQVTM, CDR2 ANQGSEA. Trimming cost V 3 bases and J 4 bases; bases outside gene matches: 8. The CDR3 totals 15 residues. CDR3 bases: TGCAGCGTTGAGGGACAGGGGATTGGTAGCTATGGCTACACCTTC. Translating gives CSVEGQGIGSYGYTF. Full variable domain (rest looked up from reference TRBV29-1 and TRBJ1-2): SAVISQKPSRDICQRGTSLTIQCQVDSQVTMMFWYRQQPGQSLTLIATANQGSEATYESGFVIDKFPISRPNLTFSTLTVSNMSPEDSSIYLCSVEGQGIGSYGYTFGSGTRLTVV.

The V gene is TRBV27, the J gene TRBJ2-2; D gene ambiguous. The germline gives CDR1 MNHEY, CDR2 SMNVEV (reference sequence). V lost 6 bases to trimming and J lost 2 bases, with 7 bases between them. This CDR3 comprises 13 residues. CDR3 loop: CASSQTNTGELFF. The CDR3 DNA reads TGTGCCAGCAGCCAAACAAACACCGGGGAGCTGTTTTTT.

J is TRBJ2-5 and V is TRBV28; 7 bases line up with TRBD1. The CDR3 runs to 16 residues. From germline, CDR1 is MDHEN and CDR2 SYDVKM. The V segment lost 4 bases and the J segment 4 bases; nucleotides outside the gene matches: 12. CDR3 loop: CASSSQRQGRRETQYF. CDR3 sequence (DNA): TGTGCCAGCAGTTCACAACGACAGGGAAGAAGAGAGACCCAGTACTTC.

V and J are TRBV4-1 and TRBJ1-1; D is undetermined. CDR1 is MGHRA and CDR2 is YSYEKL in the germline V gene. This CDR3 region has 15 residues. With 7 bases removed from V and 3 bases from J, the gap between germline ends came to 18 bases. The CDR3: CASTSLMGRDTEAFF. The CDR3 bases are TGCGCCAGCACCTCTCTGATGGGCAGAGACACTGAAGCTTTCTTT.

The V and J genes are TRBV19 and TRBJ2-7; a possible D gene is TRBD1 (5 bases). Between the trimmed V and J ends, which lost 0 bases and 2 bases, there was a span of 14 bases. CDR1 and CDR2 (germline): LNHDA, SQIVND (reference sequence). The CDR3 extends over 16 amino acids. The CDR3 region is CASSIDRAGLPYEQYF. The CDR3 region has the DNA TGTGCCAGTAGTATAGATCGGGCAGGGCTGCCCTACGAGCAGTACTTC.

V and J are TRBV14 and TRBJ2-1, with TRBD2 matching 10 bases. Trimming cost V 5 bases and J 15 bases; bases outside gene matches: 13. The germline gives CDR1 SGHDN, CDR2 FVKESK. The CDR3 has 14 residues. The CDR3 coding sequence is TGTGCCAGCAGCGTAGAGCTAGCGGGAGCTAGGGCGTTCTTC. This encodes CASSVELAGARAFF.

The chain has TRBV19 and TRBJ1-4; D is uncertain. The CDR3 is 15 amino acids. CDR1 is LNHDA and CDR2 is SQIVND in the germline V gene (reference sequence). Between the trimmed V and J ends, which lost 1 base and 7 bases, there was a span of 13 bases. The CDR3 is CASSIVDLGGEKLFF. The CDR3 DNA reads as TGTGCCAGTAGTATAGTGGACTTGGGTGGTGAAAAACTGTTTTTT.

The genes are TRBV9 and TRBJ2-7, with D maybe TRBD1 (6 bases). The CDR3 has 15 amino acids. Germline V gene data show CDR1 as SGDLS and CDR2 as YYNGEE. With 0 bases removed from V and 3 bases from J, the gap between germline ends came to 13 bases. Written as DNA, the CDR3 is TGTGCCAGCAGCGTAGGATTCCAGGGGCACTACGAGCAGTACTTC. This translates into CASSVGFQGHYEQYF.

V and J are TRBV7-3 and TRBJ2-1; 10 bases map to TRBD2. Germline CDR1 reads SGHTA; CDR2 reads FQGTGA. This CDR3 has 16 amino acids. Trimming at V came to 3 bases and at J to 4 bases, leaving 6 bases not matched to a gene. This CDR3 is CASSLSSGRGYNEQFF. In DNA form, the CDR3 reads TGTGCCAGCAGCTTGTCTAGCGGGAGAGGGTACAATGAGCAGTTCTTC.

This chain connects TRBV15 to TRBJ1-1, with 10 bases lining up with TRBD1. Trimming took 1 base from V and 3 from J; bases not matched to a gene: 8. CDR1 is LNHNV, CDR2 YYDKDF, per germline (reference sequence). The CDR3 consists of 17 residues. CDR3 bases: TGTGCCACCAGCAGAGGAGGGACAGGGGCTCAGGACACTGAAGCTTTCTTT. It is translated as CATSRGGTGAQDTEAFF.

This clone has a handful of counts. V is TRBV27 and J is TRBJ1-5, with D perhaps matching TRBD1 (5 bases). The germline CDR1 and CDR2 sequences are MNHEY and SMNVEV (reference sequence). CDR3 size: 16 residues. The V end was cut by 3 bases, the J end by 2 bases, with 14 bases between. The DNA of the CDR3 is TGTGCCAGCAGTTTCCGGAGGGGCGGGGGCAATCAGCCCCAGCATTTT. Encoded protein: CASSFRRGGGNQPQHF.